The 24 T cell receptor beta chains reported below all come from one sample, sequenced in a study of shared clonotypes between healthy human individuals. Assay used: immunoSEQ multiplex PCR; TCRdb lists only in-frame clones, some missing. The sample carries fewer than 1 million clones, roughly 96% recorded once. In the naive CD8 group, cells lacked CD45RO and were positively selected for CCR7, so terminally differentiated effector memory CD45RA+ cells were left out. The sample comprised naive CD8+ T cells sorted from blood. Receptors were obtained from a man younger than 45 in good health.

The chain uses TRBV7-9 and TRBJ1-1, with D tentatively TRBD1 (5 bases). There are 18 residues in the CDR3. V was cut by 0 bases and J by 1 base, with 18 bases left in between. The V gene's germline CDR1 is SEHNR and CDR2 FQNEAQ (reference sequence). As DNA, the CDR3 is TGTGCCAGCAGCTTAGCCAGACCGGGGGATTTCTGGAACACTGAAGCTTTCTTT. This translates into CASSLARPGDFWNTEAFF. The full variable domain, its missing parts supplied by reference TRBV7-9 and TRBJ1-1, is DTGVSQNPRHKITKRGQNVTFRCDPISEHNRLYWYRQTLGQGPEFLTYFQNEAQLEKSRLLSDRFSAERPKGSFSTLEIQRTEQGDSAMYLCASSLARPGDFWNTEAFFGQGTRLTVV.

CDR3 loop: CASSAGTVPNYGYTF. The CDR3 DNA sequence: TGTGCCAGCAGTGCCGGGACAGTACCTAACTATGGCTACACCTTC. This chain connects TRBV6-1 to TRBJ1-2; 7 bases align to TRBD1. This CDR3 region has 15 residues. Germline-derived CDR1 and CDR2 are MNHNS and SASEGT. V shed 4 bases and J 0 bases; nucleotides not matched to a gene: 5.

V usage is TRBV7-9 and J usage is TRBJ2-7; D might be TRBD2 (6 bases). The V end lost 4 bases, the J end lost 3 bases, and 13 bases lay between the germline ends. Germline V gene sequence: CDR1 SEHNR, CDR2 FQNEAQ (reference sequence). The CDR3 spans 14 residues. CDR3: CASSSASVNYEQYF. The DNA for the CDR3 is TGTGCCAGCAGCTCGGCTAGCGTTAACTACGAGCAGTACTTC. The full variable domain, its missing parts supplied by reference TRBV7-9 and TRBJ2-7, is DTGVSQNPRHKITKRGQNVTFRCDPISEHNRLYWYRQTLGQGPEFLTYFQNEAQLEKSRLLSDRFSAERPKGSFSTLEIQRTEQGDSAMYLCASSSASVNYEQYFGPGTRLTVT.

In this sample, this clone turned up once. The chain links TRBV11-2 to TRBJ2-7; 8 positions agree with TRBD2. The junction had 13 bases not matched to a gene; V was cut back by 6 bases and J by 0 bases. CDR1 is SGHAT and CDR2 is FQNNGV in the germline V gene. The CDR3 is 17 residues long. For the CDR3, the DNA is TGTGCCAGCAGTCCCGGGGGGCGGGAGGTCTTCTCCTACGAGCAGTACTTC. This encodes CASSPGGREVFSYEQYF. The whole variable domain, filled in from reference TRBV11-2 and TRBJ2-7, reads EAGVAQSPRYKIIEKRQSVAFWCNPISGHATLYWYQQILGQGPKLLIQFQNNGVVDDSQLPKDRFSAERLKGVDSTLKIQPAKLEDSAVYLCASSPGGREVFSYEQYFGPGTRLTVT.

V gene TRBV7-3 combines with J gene TRBJ2-1; D unresolved. V lost 3 bases and J lost 9, with 12 bases in between. CDR3 size: 13 residues. Germline values: CDR1 SGHTA, CDR2 FQGTGA. In nucleotides, the CDR3 is TGTGCCAGCAGCTTTGGGATTAGCACTGAGCAGTTCTTC. It encodes CASSFGISTEQFF.

This chain joins TRBV5-6 and TRBJ2-7; 9 bases fit TRBD2. The germline V gene encodes CDR1 SGHDT and CDR2 YYEEEE. V lost 2 bases and J lost 2; bases outside the gene matches: 2. The CDR3 runs to 14 residues. The CDR3 loop reads CASSFLAGTYEQYF. The DNA of the CDR3 is TGTGCCAGCAGCTTTCTAGCGGGGACCTACGAGCAGTACTTC.

V usage is TRBV25-1 and J usage is TRBJ2-1; no clear D gene. This CDR3 region has 12 residues. The germline V gene has CDR1 MGHDK and CDR2 SYGVNS. Between the trimmed V and J ends, which lost 1 base and 9 bases, there was a span of 7 bases. Here the CDR3 DNA reads TGTGCCAGCAGTGAATTTGTTAGTGAGCAGTTCTTC. Protein product: CASSEFVSEQFF.

The rearrangement joins TRBV5-5 to TRBJ2-1; 9 bases are shared with TRBD2. The CDR3 runs 15 residues. The V gene's germline CDR1 is SGHKS and CDR2 YYEKEE (reference sequence). Unmatched junction bases numbered 4, after V lost 4 bases and J lost 2 bases. The DNA for the CDR3 is TGTGCCAGCAGCCCATGGACTAGCGCCTACAATGAGCAGTTCTTC. This gives the protein CASSPWTSAYNEQFF.

The rearrangement uses TRBV6-5 and TRBJ2-5, with 8 positions matching TRBD1. The CDR3 sequence is 15 residues long. Trimming at V came to 2 bases and at J to 3 bases, leaving 5 bases not matched to a gene. The germline V gene encodes CDR1 MNHEY and CDR2 SVGAGI. The CDR3 loop reads CASSYPGQGKETQYF. The DNA of the CDR3 is TGTGCCAGCAGTTACCCCGGACAGGGTAAAGAGACCCAGTACTTC.

The genes are TRBV11-2 and TRBJ2-7; 8 positions match TRBD1. V lost 5 bases to trimming and J lost 7 bases; unmatched junction nucleotides: 16. CDR3 length: 16 amino acids. Germline-derived CDR1 and CDR2 are SGHAT and FQNNGV. The CDR3 reads CASSPTTRTGFLEQYF. Here the CDR3 DNA reads TGTGCCAGCAGCCCAACCACGCGGACAGGGTTTCTTGAGCAGTACTTC.

CDR3 amino acids: CAIQHFGNTIYF. CDR3 in DNA: TGTGCCATCCAACATTTTGGAAACACCATATATTTT. V is TRBV15 and J is TRBJ1-3; D is uncertain. Per germline, CDR1 LNHNV and CDR2 YYDKDF (reference sequence). The CDR3 sequence is 12 residues long. V gave up 10 bases and J gave up 3 bases, with 10 bases separating them.

The rearrangement uses TRBV20-1 and TRBJ2-1; D is uncertain. The germline gives CDR1 DFQATT, CDR2 SNEGSKA (reference sequence). V was clipped by 6 bases and J by 12 bases, with 6 bases between them. The CDR3 sequence is 8 residues long. The CDR3 nucleotides read TGCAGTGCCAAGGGGCAGTTCTTC. It translates to CSAKGQFF.

The chain joins TRBV9 to TRBJ2-1; D possibly uses TRBD1 or TRBD2 (6 bases each). Trimming pared 4 bases from V and 10 bases from J, leaving 18 bases between. The CDR3 extends over 14 amino acids. The germline gives CDR1 SGDLS, CDR2 YYNGEE. CDR3: CASSSLGGGYEQFF. For the CDR3, the DNA is TGTGCCAGCAGCTCCCTAGGGGGAGGCTACGAGCAGTTCTTC.

This chain links TRBV9 with TRBJ2-7, with TRBD1 matching over 10 bases. The CDR3 spans 15 residues. CDR1 is SGDLS and CDR2 is YYNGEE in the germline V gene. V lost 0 bases to trimming and J lost 2 bases; unmatched junction nucleotides: 2. CDR3 amino acids: CASSVGGTGAYEQYF. CDR3 nucleotides: TGTGCCAGCAGCGTAGGGGGGACAGGGGCCTACGAGCAGTACTTC.

This clone was picked up one time. The rearrangement joins TRBV6-8 to TRBJ1-4; a possible D gene is TRBD1 (5 bases). V was trimmed by 7 bases and J by 4 bases, leaving 16 bases between them. The germline gives CDR1 MNHGY, CDR2 SAAAGT. There are 15 residues in the CDR3. The CDR3 is CASTRGTGNNEKLFF. The CDR3 DNA reads TGTGCCAGCACCCGGGGGACTGGGAATAATGAAAAACTGTTTTTT.

This chain joins TRBV18 and TRBJ2-5; D is perhaps TRBD1 or TRBD2 (5 bases each). V was clipped by 3 bases and J by 4 bases, with 15 bases between them. CDR1 is KGHSH and CDR2 is LQKENI in the germline V gene. CDR3 length: 15 amino acids. CDR3 region: CASSPPLGVGETQYF. The CDR3 coding sequence is TGTGCCAGCTCACCGCCCCTGGGGGTAGGAGAGACCCAGTACTTC.

V is TRBV13 and J is TRBJ2-7, with 11 nucleotides matching TRBD1. The CDR3 sequence is 15 residues long. The ends lost 5 bases at V and 4 bases at J; junction bases unmatched: 7. Germline values: CDR1 PRHDT, CDR2 FYEKMQ (reference sequence). CDR3 in DNA: TGTGCCAGCAGCCCGCGGGGGACAGGGGGTTACGAGCAGTACTTC. It yields the protein CASSPRGTGGYEQYF.

J is TRBJ2-7 and V is TRBV15; 8 bases match TRBD2. From germline, CDR1 is LNHNV and CDR2 YYDKDF (reference sequence). V shed 8 bases and J 2 bases; nucleotides not matched to a gene: 2. This CDR3 comprises 12 residues. The CDR3: CATRGLAYEQYF. CDR3 DNA: TGTGCCACCCGGGGACTAGCCTACGAGCAGTACTTC.

CDR3 coding DNA: TGTGCCAGCAGCCTTCGGACTAGCGGGGTTTATGATGAGCAGTTCTTC. This encodes CASSLRTSGVYDEQFF. This chain uses TRBV11-3 with TRBJ2-1; 12 bases fit TRBD2. The V gene's germline CDR1 is SGHNT and CDR2 YENEEA. V dropped 5 bases and J dropped 8; count of bases not matched to a gene: 10. The CDR3 spans 16 residues.

V usage is TRBV28 and J usage is TRBJ1-3, with 7 bases fitting TRBD1. The ends lost 6 bases at V and 7 bases at J; junction bases unmatched: 6. The CDR3 contains 13 residues. CDR1 is MDHEN, CDR2 SYDVKM, per germline. The CDR3 here is CASRTGIGNTIYF. In DNA, the CDR3 is TGTGCCAGCAGGACAGGGATCGGCAACACCATATATTTT. Together with reference TRBV28 and TRBJ1-3, the CDR3 gives the full variable domain: DVKVTQSSRYLVKRTGEKVFLECVQDMDHENMFWYRQDPGLGLRLIYFSYDVKMKEKGDIPEGYSVSREKKERFSLILESASTNQTSMYLCASRTGIGNTIYFGEGSWLTVV.

V gene TRBV18 combines with J gene TRBJ1-1; D is uncertain. The germline V gene has CDR1 KGHSH and CDR2 LQKENI. V lost 5 bases to trimming and J lost 7 bases, with 8 bases between them. CDR3 length equals 11 residues. This CDR3 is CASSTNLEAFF. The CDR3 DNA sequence: TGTGCCAGCTCAACAAACCTTGAAGCTTTCTTT.

The CDR3 is CASSATATVNYGYTF. The CDR3 DNA reads as TGTGCCAGCAGCGCGACGGCGACAGTTAACTATGGCTACACCTTC. The V and J genes are TRBV9 and TRBJ1-2, with D perhaps matching TRBD1 (5 bases). This CDR3 spans 15 amino acids. The germline gives CDR1 SGDLS, CDR2 YYNGEE. V gave up 3 bases and J gave up 1 base, with 13 bases separating them. Filled out from reference TRBV9 and TRBJ1-2, the complete variable domain reads DSGVTQTPKHLITATGQRVTLRCSPRSGDLSVYWYQQSLDQGLQFLIQYYNGEERAKGNILERFSAQQFPDLHSELNLSSLELGDSALYFCASSATATVNYGYTFGSGTRLTVV.

The V gene is TRBV9, the J gene TRBJ2-1; 7 nucleotides line up with TRBD2. The V and J ends lost 3 bases and 10 bases, in that order; junction bases with no gene match: 7. Germline values: CDR1 SGDLS, CDR2 YYNGEE. This CDR3 is built from 13 residues. CDR3 residues: CASSEHGGGEQFF. In nucleotides, the CDR3 is TGTGCCAGCAGCGAACACGGCGGGGGAGAGCAGTTCTTC.

The chain couples TRBV4-1 to TRBJ2-1; 16 positions agree with TRBD2. The CDR3 length is 19 residues. Unmatched junction bases numbered 10, after V lost 3 bases and J lost 5 bases. Germline CDR1 is MGHRA and CDR2 is YSYEKL. The chain's CDR3 is CASSHPGLAGGHMDNEQFF. CDR3 sequence (DNA): TGCGCCAGCAGCCACCCGGGACTAGCGGGAGGGCACATGGACAATGAGCAGTTCTTC.